Listed below are T cell receptor beta chains from one sample, sequenced in a study of low-dose radiotherapy and immunotherapy resistance in tumors. TCRdb passed the reads through MiXCR, listing each CDR3 protein once. The data contain about 58,000 distinct CDR3 sequences, about a quarter of them singletons. The specimen was PBMCs, collected after low-dose radiotherapy plus immunotherapy. The receptors come from a male donor with prostate cancer. The CDR3 runs from the conserved cysteine through the conserved F or W. The order of the fields is V gene, CDR3 protein.

TRBV11-1 CASSSSGTSRPDTQYF
TRBV2 CASRVTGSYGYTF
TRBV30 CAWGKATSGLLEQFF
TRBV27 CASSSGRGTYEQYF
TRBV6-2/TRBV6-3 CASILQGDTEAFF
TRBV6-2/TRBV6-3 CASSLNYEQYF
TRBV3-1 CASSQGRTVSTEAFF
TRBV6-2/TRBV6-3 CATLAAGTYGYTF
TRBV7-9 CAPPPIRDSYNEQFF
TRBV14 CASSQDPWRVVGETQYF
TRBV20-1 CSARGQETQYF
TRBV19 CASGTGGDEQFF
TRBV12-3/TRBV12-4 CASSFSQGATEAFF
TRBV7-8 CASSSLAGVAWDTQYF
TRBV19 CASNPTNTDTQYF
TRBV5-5 CASSLTDRPNYGYTF
TRBV5-6 CASSLGPGGSGYTF
TRBV20-1 CSAHRFTDTQYF
TRBV6-6 CASSYGGLNTEAFF
TRBV5-4 CASSLGLGRGEETQYF
TRBV5-1 CASSLGGSGPYNEQFF
TRBV28 CASSMTVRSTYEQYF
TRBV12-3/TRBV12-4 CASSFRHLSSYEQYF
TRBV6-5 CASSYTALSYEQYF
TRBV2 CASNNMYSSEQYF
TRBV10-3 CAISTSGRNLDTQYF
TRBV29-1 CSVVEGTRGYTF
TRBV7-2 CASSLDRASYEQYF
TRBV7-2 CASSSGLAGGGEQFF
TRBV30 CAWSRDRVSPLHF
TRBV28 CASSSRTSRYEQYF